Below are 8 T cell receptor beta chains sequenced from a single sample in a study of blood T cell repertoires in COVID-19. Produced via immunoSEQ multiplex PCR; TCRdb's table is partial and in-frame only. The sample yields about 220,000 clones, roughly 80% seen once. The sample taken for sequencing was peripheral blood. The receptors shown here come from a woman between 55 and 75 years old with acute or convalescent COVID-19.

The chain uses TRBV29-1 and TRBJ2-1; 13 nucleotides agree with TRBD2. J was trimmed by 8 bases and V by 6 bases; bases with no gene match: 10. This CDR3 spans 15 amino acids. Per germline, CDR1 SQVTM and CDR2 ANQGSEA. The CDR3 here is CSVKGTSGDLYEQFF. CDR3 nucleotides: TGCAGCGTAAAAGGGACTAGCGGGGACCTCTATGAGCAGTTCTTC.

Here the CDR3 DNA reads TGTGCCAGCAGCCGGGACAGGGCCTATGGCTACACCTTC. As protein: CASSRDRAYGYTF. The genes are TRBV5-6 and TRBJ1-2; 9 positions agree with TRBD1. After removal of 4 bases from V and 4 bases from J, the junction contained 2 bases not matched to a gene. This CDR3 region has 13 residues. Germline V lookup: CDR1 SGHDT, CDR2 YYEEEE.

This clone has a handful of counts. This rearrangement joins TRBV6-1 to TRBJ2-7; TRBD1 is a possible D gene (6 bases). The V end was cut by 0 bases, the J end by 3 bases, with 18 bases between. This CDR3 spans 17 amino acids. CDR1 and CDR2 from the germline V gene are MNHNS and SASEGT. This CDR3 reads CASSEAHSSGTHYEQYF. CDR3 DNA sequence: TGTGCCAGCAGTGAAGCGCACTCTTCCGGGACACACTACGAGCAGTACTTC.

This chain connects TRBV11-2 to TRBJ1-1; D may be TRBD1 (6 bases). Germline assignment: CDR1 SGHAT and CDR2 FQNNGV. This CDR3 region has 16 residues. The germline V and J ends were trimmed by 1 base and 0 bases, with 12 bases remaining between them. The CDR3 DNA reads as TGTGCCAGCAGCTTAGGCCGGGGGGCCATGAACACTGAAGCTTTCTTT. Encoded protein: CASSLGRGAMNTEAFF. Drawing the rest from reference TRBV11-2 and TRBJ1-1, the complete variable domain is EAGVAQSPRYKIIEKRQSVAFWCNPISGHATLYWYQQILGQGPKLLIQFQNNGVVDDSQLPKDRFSAERLKGVDSTLKIQPAKLEDSAVYLCASSLGRGAMNTEAFFGQGTRLTVV.

V gene TRBV9 combines with J gene TRBJ2-6; the D gene is possibly TRBD1 (6 bases). The germline gives CDR1 SGDLS, CDR2 YYNGEE. The CDR3 extends over 22 amino acids. Trimming removed 3 bases from V and 6 bases from J, with 34 bases in between. The CDR3 DNA follows: TGTGCCAGCAGCGAAGCAGGGGTAGATTTCATATGGACGCGGCGAGAGGCCAACGTCCTGACTTTC. Its translation: CASSEAGVDFIWTRREANVLTF.

The V and J genes are TRBV4-2 and TRBJ2-3, with TRBD2 identical over 11 bases. This CDR3 has 13 amino acids. Germline CDR1 is LGHNA and CDR2 is YNFKEQ. The trim removed 3 bases at V and 9 bases at J, leaving 2 bases unmatched. The CDR3 DNA sequence: TGTGCCAGCAGCCAGGCTAGCGGGGGGACGCAGTATTTT. It is translated as CASSQASGGTQYF.

The genes are TRBV5-6 and TRBJ1-2; the D is unclear. This CDR3 has 14 amino acids. Trimming removed 4 bases at V and 0 bases at J, with 10 bases between. Germline V gene lookup returns CDR1 SGHDT and CDR2 YYEEEE. The CDR3 DNA reads TGTGCCAGCAGCGTAGGGAGTACTAACTATGGCTACACCTTC. It yields the protein CASSVGSTNYGYTF.

The gene calls are TRBV29-1 and TRBJ2-1; D unclear. V gave up 4 bases and J gave up 8 bases, with 9 bases separating them. This CDR3 contains 11 residues. From germline, CDR1 is SQVTM and CDR2 ANQGSEA. CDR3 sequence: CSVVGHHEQFF. The CDR3 nucleotides read TGCAGCGTTGTTGGCCACCATGAGCAGTTCTTC.